This entry lists 26 T cell receptor beta chains sequenced from one sample in a study of blood T cell repertoires in COVID-19. Some clones are missing from TCRdb's copy, which holds only in-frame ones; the method was immunoSEQ multiplex PCR. The top ten clones hold approximately 15% of a sample with about 190,000 clones, more than 60% of them seen once. Specimen: peripheral blood. These receptors all stem from a man aged 45 to 65 who had recovered from COVID-19.

J is TRBJ2-7 and V is TRBV19, with 9 bases fitting TRBD1. Germline V gene data show CDR1 as LNHDA and CDR2 as SQIVND (reference sequence). The CDR3 totals 16 residues. J lost 1 base, V lost 4 bases, and 8 bases had no gene match. CDR3 protein: CASSTPGTGTSYEQYF. For the CDR3, the DNA is TGTGCCAGTAGTACCCCCGGGACAGGGACGTCCTACGAGCAGTACTTC. Full variable domain (missing parts from reference TRBV19 and TRBJ2-7): DGGITQSPKYLFRKEGQNVTLSCEQNLNHDAMYWYRQDPGQGLRLIYYSQIVNDFQKGDIAEGYSVSREKKESFPLTVTSAQKNPTAFYLCASSTPGTGTSYEQYFGPGTRLTVT.

The chain combines TRBV5-5 with TRBJ2-7; no firm D call. Trimming pared 1 base from V and 3 bases from J, leaving 5 bases between. CDR1 is SGHKS, CDR2 YYEKEE, per germline (reference sequence). There are 12 residues in the CDR3. CDR3 coding DNA: TGTGCCAGCAGCTTGTCGTTCTACGAGCAGTACTTC. Protein sequence: CASSLSFYEQYF.

The V and J genes are TRBV27 and TRBJ1-5, with TRBD1 matching 7 bases. The CDR3 totals 17 residues. V shed 1 base, J shed 2 bases, and the junction held 8 bases outside the gene matches. CDR1 is MNHEY, CDR2 SMNVEV, per germline (reference sequence). CDR3 nucleotides: TGTGCCAGCAGTTTATGGTTACACAGGGGAGGCAATCAGCCCCAGCATTTT. It encodes CASSLWLHRGGNQPQHF.

The chain combines TRBV4-1 with TRBJ2-7; 9 nucleotides agree with TRBD2. J gave up 1 base and V 0 bases, and 7 bases lay outside the gene matches. Germline V gene sequence: CDR1 MGHRA, CDR2 YSYEKL. The CDR3 has 17 amino acids. CDR3 sequence (DNA): TGCGCCAGCAGCCAAGAAGTTCGGACTAGCGATTCCTACGAGCAGTACTTC. This translates into CASSQEVRTSDSYEQYF.

The sample holds a few counts of this clone. This chain connects TRBV7-9 to TRBJ2-1; perhaps TRBD1 as D (5 bases). The CDR3 covers 12 residues. The ends were cut back, 6 bases at V and 7 bases at J, with 10 bases in the middle. Germline V gene sequence: CDR1 SEHNR, CDR2 FQNEAQ (reference sequence). DNA of the CDR3: TGTGCCAGCAGATACCAGGGAAATGAGCAGTTCTTC. It yields the protein CASRYQGNEQFF.

The chain is built from TRBV5-1 and TRBJ2-2, with 7 bases that match TRBD1. CDR3 length: 16 amino acids. Germline CDR1 SGHRS, CDR2 YFSETQ. The V segment lost 2 bases and the J segment 4 bases; nucleotides outside the gene matches: 8. For the CDR3, the DNA is TGCGCCAGCAGCTTATTAGGGGGCGCGGGCACCGGGGAGCTGTTTTTT. It translates to CASSLLGGAGTGELFF. Full variable domain (rest looked up from reference TRBV5-1 and TRBJ2-2): KAGVTQTPRYLIKTRGQQVTLSCSPISGHRSVSWYQQTPGQGLQFLFEYFSETQRNKGNFPGRFSGRQFSNSRSEMNVSTLELGDSALYLCASSLLGGAGTGELFFGEGSRLTVL.

The CDR3 DNA follows: TGTGCCAGCAGTGAAGCGCGGACAGGGGTGTCTGAAGCTTTCTTT. This translates into CASSEARTGVSEAFF. The chain links TRBV6-1 to TRBJ1-1, with 9 bases fitting TRBD1. V trimming: 0 bases; J trimming: 6 bases; junction bases outside the gene matches: 5. The CDR3 is made up of 15 amino acids. Germline V gene lookup returns CDR1 MNHNS and CDR2 SASEGT.

V is TRBV25-1 and J is TRBJ2-3; D might be TRBD1 (5 bases). CDR1 is MGHDK, CDR2 SYGVNS, per germline. The V end lost 3 bases, the J end lost 5 bases, and 9 bases lay between the germline ends. CDR3 length: 13 residues. CDR3 sequence (DNA): TGTGCCAGCAGTGACTGGGGCCTAGATACGCAGTATTTT. Its protein is CASSDWGLDTQYF. The complete variable domain, with remaining parts taken from reference TRBV25-1 and TRBJ2-3, reads EADIYQTPRYLVIGTGKKITLECSQTMGHDKMYWYQQDPGMELHLIHYSYGVNSTEKGDLSSESTVSRIRTEHFPLTLESARPSHTSQYLCASSDWGLDTQYFGPGTRLTVL.

The V and J genes are TRBV10-1 and TRBJ2-1, with a weak D call TRBD2 (5 bases). This CDR3 is 14 amino acids long. The V end lost 2 bases, the J end lost 1 base, and 6 bases lay between the germline ends. Germline V gives CDR1 WNHNN, CDR2 SYGVQD (reference sequence). The CDR3 is CASSESGSYNEQFF. In DNA form, the CDR3 reads TGCGCCAGCAGTGAGAGCGGTTCCTACAATGAGCAGTTCTTC.

The rearrangement joins TRBV6-2 or TRBV6-3 to TRBJ2-1, with TRBD1 identical over 9 bases. CDR1 is MNHEY and CDR2 is SVGEGT in the germline V gene. After removal of 2 bases from V and 5 bases from J, the junction contained 4 bases not matched to a gene. This CDR3 has 15 residues. In DNA form, the CDR3 reads TGTGCCAGCAGTTACCCCGGGACAGGGAACAATGAGCAGTTCTTC. Translating gives CASSYPGTGNNEQFF.

Written as DNA, the CDR3 is TGTGCCAGCAGCTCGTCCCGGGACAGGGATCGCCATGGCTACACCTTC. It encodes CASSSSRDRDRHGYTF. This sequence joins TRBV7-9 and TRBJ1-2, with 9 bases lining up with TRBD1. V was clipped by 4 bases and J by 6 bases; unmatched bases: 12. CDR1 and CDR2 from the germline V gene are SEHNR and FQNEAQ (reference sequence). This CDR3 has 16 amino acids. Supplemented by reference TRBV7-9 and TRBJ1-2, the full variable domain reads DTGVSQNPRHKITKRGQNVTFRCDPISEHNRLYWYRQTLGQGPEFLTYFQNEAQLEKSRLLSDRFSAERPKGSFSTLEIQRTEQGDSAMYLCASSSSRDRDRHGYTFGSGTRLTVV.

DNA of the CDR3: TGTGCCAGCAGTCGGGAGGGCCGCTACAATGAGCAGTTCTTC. Translated: CASSREGRYNEQFF. This sequence joins TRBV2 and TRBJ2-1, with 8 bases matching TRBD2. Germline CDR1 reads SNHLY; CDR2 reads FYNNEI. The CDR3 length is 14 residues. V shed 5 bases and J 3 bases; nucleotides not matched to a gene: 3.

This sequence joins TRBV6-7 and TRBJ2-1; 7 nucleotides align to TRBD2. TRBV6-7 is an ORF, with its function uncertain. The junction had 4 bases not matched to a gene; V was cut back by 11 bases and J by 3 bases. The length of the CDR3 is 12 residues. CDR3 nucleotide sequence: TGTGCCCGCCCTAGCGGCTACAATGAGCAGTTCTTC. Translating gives CARPSGYNEQFF.

This chain connects TRBV10-1 to TRBJ2-7; D might be TRBD2 (5 bases). CDR1 is WNHNN and CDR2 is SYGVQD in the germline V gene (reference sequence). This CDR3 has 16 amino acids. The V end was cut by 3 bases, the J end by 3 bases, with 18 bases between. In DNA form, the CDR3 reads TGCGCCAGCAGTGATGAGCCTGACTATTCTGACTACGAGCAGTACTTC. Its protein product is CASSDEPDYSDYEQYF.

The chain is built from TRBV7-7 and TRBJ2-1; perhaps TRBD2 as D (6 bases). Germline values: CDR1 SSHAT, CDR2 FNYEAQ (reference sequence). This CDR3 region has 16 residues. The ends were cut back, 5 bases at V and 4 bases at J, with 18 bases in the middle. CDR3 nucleotide sequence: TGTGCCAGCAGCCCACTTCAAGCGGGCGGATACAATGAGCAGTTCTTC. Translated: CASSPLQAGGYNEQFF.

DNA of the CDR3: TGTGCCTGGAGTGTTTCGCCTGGGAGTATCTACGAGCAGTACTTC. Encoded protein: CAWSVSPGSIYEQYF. The chain carries TRBV30 and TRBJ2-7, with TRBD2 as a possible D gene (5 bases). There are 15 residues in the CDR3. Germline V lookup: CDR1 GTSNPN, CDR2 SVGIG (reference sequence). V lost 0 bases, J lost 3 bases, and 15 bases lay in between.

This clone was picked up one time. The chain joins TRBV4-1 to TRBJ1-2; D gene unclear. Trimming left V 0 bases short and J 5 bases short, with 10 bases between. CDR3 length equals 14 residues. The germline V gene has CDR1 MGHRA and CDR2 YSYEKL. Here the CDR3 reads CASSQEDYGYGYTF. For the CDR3, the DNA is TGCGCCAGCAGCCAAGAAGATTACGGTTATGGCTACACCTTC.

The chain couples TRBV4-1 to TRBJ2-1; D may be TRBD2 (5 bases). The V end lost 2 bases, the J end lost 5 bases, and 13 bases lay between the germline ends. The CDR3 has 15 residues. Germline V CDR1 and CDR2: MGHRA, YSYEKL. The chain's CDR3 is CASSQYNQRDNEQFF. The CDR3 coding sequence is TGCGCCAGCAGCCAATATAACCAGAGGGACAATGAGCAGTTCTTC.

This clone showed up just a few times. The chain has TRBV7-9 and TRBJ2-7, with D unresolved. The CDR3 is 13 amino acids. The germline CDR1 and CDR2 sequences are SEHNR and FQNEAQ (reference sequence). The V and J ends lost 6 bases and 3 bases respectively, with 12 bases between them. For the CDR3, the DNA is TGTGCCAGCAGTACCGGTCGGTACTACGAGCAGTACTTC. Amino acids: CASSTGRYYEQYF.

This chain connects TRBV7-3 to TRBJ2-5; 12 bases agree with TRBD2. V lost 5 bases to trimming and J lost 3 bases; unmatched junction nucleotides: 19. Germline V CDR1 and CDR2: SGHTA, FQGTGA. This CDR3 is built from 20 residues. Here the CDR3 reads CASSHRGGPSGRAFEETQYF. The CDR3 region has the DNA TGTGCCAGCAGCCACAGGGGCGGGCCTAGCGGGAGGGCATTTGAAGAGACCCAGTACTTC.

The chain couples TRBV5-4 to TRBJ1-4; D not certain. Per the germline V gene, CDR1 is SGHNT and CDR2 is YYREEE (reference sequence). Trimming pared 3 bases from V and 8 bases from J, leaving 11 bases between. This CDR3 spans 13 amino acids. Written as DNA, the CDR3 is TGTGCCAGCAGCTCCTTCGGAGGCGAAAAACTGTTTTTT. This encodes CASSSFGGEKLFF.

To note about this clone: Other DNA sequences in this specimen translate into the identical CDR3. The chain links TRBV11-2 to TRBJ2-1, with TRBD2 matching over 12 bases. Germline values: CDR1 SGHAT, CDR2 FQNNGV. V shed 5 bases and J 3 bases; nucleotides not matched to a gene: 5. CDR3 length: 16 residues. The CDR3 DNA is TGTGCCAGCAGCCCCAGACTAGCGGGAGTCTACAATGAGCAGTTCTTC. It is translated as CASSPRLAGVYNEQFF.

The chain uses TRBV6-2 or TRBV6-3 and TRBJ2-1; 7 positions agree with TRBD2. This CDR3 spans 12 amino acids. Germline V gene lookup returns CDR1 MNHEY and CDR2 SVGEGT. V lost 1 base to trimming and J lost 12 bases; unmatched junction nucleotides: 3. The DNA of the CDR3 is TGTGCCAGCAGTTACTTTGGGGAGGGGCAGTTCTTC. It encodes CASSYFGEGQFF.

By frequency in the sample, this clone is hyperexpanded (1% or more). The chain is built from TRBV3-1 (or the pseudogene TRBV3-2) and TRBJ1-5, with D maybe TRBD1 (6 bases). Germline lookup yields CDR1 LGHDT and CDR2 YNNKEL (reference sequence). Trimming removed 2 bases from V and 4 bases from J, with 21 bases in between. The CDR3 covers 18 residues. Here the CDR3 DNA reads TGTGCCAGCAGCCAATACAGACCGGGACACGTAGGGAATCAGCCCCAGCATTTT. The encoded protein is CASSQYRPGHVGNQPQHF.

This chain joins TRBV19 and TRBJ2-3, with 7 bases aligning to TRBD1. CDR3 length: 17 amino acids. In germline, CDR1 is LNHDA, CDR2 SQIVND (reference sequence). The J segment lost 2 bases and the V segment lost 4 bases, leaving 12 bases of the junction unmatched. The CDR3 bases are TGTGCCAGTAGTAGATACTTACAGGGGAAGGTCACAGATACGCAGTATTTT. It specifies CASSRYLQGKVTDTQYF.

The CDR3 nucleotides are TGCGCCAGCAGTCCATTGAGGAACTATGGCTACACCTTC. It codes for CASSPLRNYGYTF. The V call is TRBV23-1, the J call TRBJ1-2; D uncertain. TRBV23-1 qualifies as an ORF whose function is uncertain. Trimming stripped 4 bases from V and 2 bases from J, with 8 bases between. This CDR3 is 13 amino acids long.